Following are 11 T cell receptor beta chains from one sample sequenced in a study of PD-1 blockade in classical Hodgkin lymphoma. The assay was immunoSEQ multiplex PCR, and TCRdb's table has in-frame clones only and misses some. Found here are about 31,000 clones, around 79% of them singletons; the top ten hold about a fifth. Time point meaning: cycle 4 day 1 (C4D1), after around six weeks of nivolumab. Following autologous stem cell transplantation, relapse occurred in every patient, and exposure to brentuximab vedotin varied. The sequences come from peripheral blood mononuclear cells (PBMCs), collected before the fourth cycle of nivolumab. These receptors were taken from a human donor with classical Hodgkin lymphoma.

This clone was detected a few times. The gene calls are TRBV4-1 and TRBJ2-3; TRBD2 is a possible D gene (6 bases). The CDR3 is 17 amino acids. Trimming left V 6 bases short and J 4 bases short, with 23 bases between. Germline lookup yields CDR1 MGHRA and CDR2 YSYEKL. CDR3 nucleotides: TGCGCCAGCAGACCTAACCCGGGACTTAGGCGGGCAGATACGCAGTATTTT. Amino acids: CASRPNPGLRRADTQYF.

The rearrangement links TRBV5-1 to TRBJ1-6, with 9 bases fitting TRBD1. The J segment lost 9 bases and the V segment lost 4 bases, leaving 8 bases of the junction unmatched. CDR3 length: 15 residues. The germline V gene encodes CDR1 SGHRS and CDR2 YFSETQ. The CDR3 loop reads CASSPKGQGGSPLHF. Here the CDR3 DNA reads TGCGCCAGCAGCCCTAAGGGACAGGGAGGTTCACCCCTCCACTTT.

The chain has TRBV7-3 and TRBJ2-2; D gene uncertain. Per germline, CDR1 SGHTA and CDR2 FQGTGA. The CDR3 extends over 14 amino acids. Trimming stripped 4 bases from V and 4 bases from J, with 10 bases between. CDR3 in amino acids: CASSSTPFTGELFF. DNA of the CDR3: TGTGCCAGCAGCTCAACTCCTTTCACCGGGGAGCTGTTTTTT.

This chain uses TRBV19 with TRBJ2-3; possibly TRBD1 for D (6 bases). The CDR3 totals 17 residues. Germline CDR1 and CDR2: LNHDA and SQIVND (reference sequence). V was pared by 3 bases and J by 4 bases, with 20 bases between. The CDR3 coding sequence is TGTGCCAGTAGTATGGGGGCCCTAGACTTGGGGCCAGATACGCAGTATTTT. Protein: CASSMGALDLGPDTQYF.

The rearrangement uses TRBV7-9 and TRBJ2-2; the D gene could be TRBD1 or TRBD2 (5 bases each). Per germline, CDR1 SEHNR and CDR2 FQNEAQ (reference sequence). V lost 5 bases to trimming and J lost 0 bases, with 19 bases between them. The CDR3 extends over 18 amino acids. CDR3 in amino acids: CASSQMMVGPTNTGELFF. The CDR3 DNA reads TGTGCCAGCAGCCAAATGATGGTGGGACCGACGAACACCGGGGAGCTGTTTTTT.

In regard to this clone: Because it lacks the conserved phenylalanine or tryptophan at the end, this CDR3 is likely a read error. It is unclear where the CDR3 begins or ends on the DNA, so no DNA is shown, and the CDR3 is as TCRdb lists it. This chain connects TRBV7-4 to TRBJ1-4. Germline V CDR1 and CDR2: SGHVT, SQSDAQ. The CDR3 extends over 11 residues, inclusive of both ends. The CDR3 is CASSPPGRSGS.

CDR3 region: CASTRDTSNYGYTF. The CDR3, as DNA: TGTGCCAGCACCCGGGACACTTCCAACTATGGCTACACCTTC. The J gene is TRBJ1-2, the V gene TRBV11-2; maybe TRBD1 (6 bases). CDR1 is SGHAT, CDR2 FQNNGV, per germline. Trimming removed 7 bases from V and 2 bases from J, with 14 bases in between. The CDR3 covers 14 residues.

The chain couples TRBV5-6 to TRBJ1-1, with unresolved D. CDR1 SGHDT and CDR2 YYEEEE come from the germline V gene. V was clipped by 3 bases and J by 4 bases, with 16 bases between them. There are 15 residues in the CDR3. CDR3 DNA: TGTGCCAGCAGCTCGGGTCTGGCGTACGGCACTGAAGCTTTCTTT. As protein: CASSSGLAYGTEAFF.

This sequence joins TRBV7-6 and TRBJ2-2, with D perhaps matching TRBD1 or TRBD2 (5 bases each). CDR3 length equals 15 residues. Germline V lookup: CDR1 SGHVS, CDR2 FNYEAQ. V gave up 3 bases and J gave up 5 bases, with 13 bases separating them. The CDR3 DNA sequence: TGTGCCAGCAGCTTGGGAGAAGGGGCGACCGGGGAGCTGTTTTTT. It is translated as CASSLGEGATGELFF.

CDR3 coding DNA: TGTGCCAGCAGCTTGGGGGGTTCAGGGGCCAACGTCCTGACTTTC. Protein sequence: CASSLGGSGANVLTF. J is TRBJ2-6 and V is TRBV4-2, with D tentatively TRBD2 (6 bases). The CDR3 is 15 amino acids. CDR1 and CDR2 (germline): LGHNA, YNFKEQ. Trimming pared 5 bases from V and 4 bases from J, leaving 12 bases between.

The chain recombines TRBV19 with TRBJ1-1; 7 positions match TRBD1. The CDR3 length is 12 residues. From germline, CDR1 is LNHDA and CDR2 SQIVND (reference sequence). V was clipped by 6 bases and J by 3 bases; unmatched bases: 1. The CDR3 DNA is TGTGCCAGTAGACAGGGGTACACTGAAGCTTTCTTT. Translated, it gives CASRQGYTEAFF.